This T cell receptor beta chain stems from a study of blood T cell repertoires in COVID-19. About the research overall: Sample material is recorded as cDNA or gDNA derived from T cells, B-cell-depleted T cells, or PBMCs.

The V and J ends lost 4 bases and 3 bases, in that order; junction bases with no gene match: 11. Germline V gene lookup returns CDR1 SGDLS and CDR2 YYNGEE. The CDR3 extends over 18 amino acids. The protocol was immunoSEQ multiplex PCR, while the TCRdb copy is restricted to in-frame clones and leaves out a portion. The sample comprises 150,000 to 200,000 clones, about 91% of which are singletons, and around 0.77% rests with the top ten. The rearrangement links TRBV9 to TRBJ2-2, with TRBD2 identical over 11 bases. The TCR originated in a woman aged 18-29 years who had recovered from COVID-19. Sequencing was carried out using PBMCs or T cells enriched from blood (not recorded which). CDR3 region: CASSSDGSGGVYTGELFF. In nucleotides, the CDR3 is TGTGCCAGCAGCTCAGATGGTAGCGGGGGGGTTTACACCGGGGAGCTGTTTTTT. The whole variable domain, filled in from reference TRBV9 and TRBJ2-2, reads DSGVTQTPKHLITATGQRVTLRCSPRSGDLSVYWYQQSLDQGLQFLIQYYNGEERAKGNILERFSAQQFPDLHSELNLSSLELGDSALYFCASSSDGSGGVYTGELFFGEGSRLTVL.